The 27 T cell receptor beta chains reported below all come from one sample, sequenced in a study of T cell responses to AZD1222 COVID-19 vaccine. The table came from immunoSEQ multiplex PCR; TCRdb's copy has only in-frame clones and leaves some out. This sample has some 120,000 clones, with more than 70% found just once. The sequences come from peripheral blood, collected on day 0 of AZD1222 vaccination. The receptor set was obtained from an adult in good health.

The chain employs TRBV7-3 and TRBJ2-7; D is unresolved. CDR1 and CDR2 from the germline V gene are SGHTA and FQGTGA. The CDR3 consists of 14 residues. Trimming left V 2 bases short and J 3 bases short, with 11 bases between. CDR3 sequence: CASSLQAGDYEQYF. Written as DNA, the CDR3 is TGTGCCAGCAGCTTACAGGCCGGAGACTACGAGCAGTACTTC.

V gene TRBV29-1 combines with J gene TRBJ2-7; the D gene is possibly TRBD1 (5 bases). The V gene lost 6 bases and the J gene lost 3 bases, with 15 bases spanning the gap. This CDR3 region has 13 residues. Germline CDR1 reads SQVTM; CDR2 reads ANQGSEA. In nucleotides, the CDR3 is TGCAGCGTGGCAGGGAAGGGCGACTACGAGCAGTACTTC. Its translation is CSVAGKGDYEQYF.

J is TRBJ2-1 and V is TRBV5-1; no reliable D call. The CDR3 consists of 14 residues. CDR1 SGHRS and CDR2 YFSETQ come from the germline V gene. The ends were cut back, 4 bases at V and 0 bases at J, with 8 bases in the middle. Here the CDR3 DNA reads TGCGCCAGCAGCCAAGAGGCCTCCTACAATGAGCAGTTCTTC. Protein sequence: CASSQEASYNEQFF.

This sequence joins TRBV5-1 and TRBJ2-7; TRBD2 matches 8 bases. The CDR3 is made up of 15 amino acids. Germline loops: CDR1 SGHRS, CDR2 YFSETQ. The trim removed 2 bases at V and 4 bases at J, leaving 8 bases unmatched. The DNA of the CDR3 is TGCGCCAGCAGCTTAATGACGAGCGGGAGTTACGAGCAGTACTTC. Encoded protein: CASSLMTSGSYEQYF. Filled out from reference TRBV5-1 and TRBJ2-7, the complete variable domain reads KAGVTQTPRYLIKTRGQQVTLSCSPISGHRSVSWYQQTPGQGLQFLFEYFSETQRNKGNFPGRFSGRQFSNSRSEMNVSTLELGDSALYLCASSLMTSGSYEQYFGPGTRLTVT.

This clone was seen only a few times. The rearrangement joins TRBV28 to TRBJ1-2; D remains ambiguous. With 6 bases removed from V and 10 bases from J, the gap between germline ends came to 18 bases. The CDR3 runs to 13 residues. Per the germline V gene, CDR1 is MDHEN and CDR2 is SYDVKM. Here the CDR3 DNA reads TGTGCCAGCAGGCTGACCGGTGGGGTAGACTACACCTTC. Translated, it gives CASRLTGGVDYTF.

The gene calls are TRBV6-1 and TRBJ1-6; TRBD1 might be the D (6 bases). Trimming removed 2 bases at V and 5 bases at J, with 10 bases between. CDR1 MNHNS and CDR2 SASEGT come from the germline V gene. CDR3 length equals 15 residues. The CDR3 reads CASSELGHHNSPLHF. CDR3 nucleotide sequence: TGTGCCAGCAGTGAATTGGGACATCATAATTCACCCCTCCACTTT.

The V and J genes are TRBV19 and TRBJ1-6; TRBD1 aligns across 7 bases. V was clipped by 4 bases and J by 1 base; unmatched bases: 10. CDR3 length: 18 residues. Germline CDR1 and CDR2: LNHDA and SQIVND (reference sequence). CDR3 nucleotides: TGTGCCAGTAGTAACAGGGGTATCGGTCTGTCCTATAATTCACCCCTCCACTTT. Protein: CASSNRGIGLSYNSPLHF.

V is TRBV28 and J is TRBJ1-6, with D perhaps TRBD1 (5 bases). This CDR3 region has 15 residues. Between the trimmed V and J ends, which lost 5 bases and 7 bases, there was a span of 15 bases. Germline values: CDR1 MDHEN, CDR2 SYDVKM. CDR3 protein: CASSPNDGANSPLHF. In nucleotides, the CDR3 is TGTGCCAGCAGTCCCAACGACGGGGCAAATTCACCCCTCCACTTT.

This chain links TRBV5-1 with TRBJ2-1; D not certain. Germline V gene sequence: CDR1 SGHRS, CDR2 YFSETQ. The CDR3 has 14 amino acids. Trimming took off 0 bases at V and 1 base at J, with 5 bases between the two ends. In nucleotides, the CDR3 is TGCGCCAGCAGCTTGGGTGTATCCTACAATGAGCAGTTCTTC. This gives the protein CASSLGVSYNEQFF.

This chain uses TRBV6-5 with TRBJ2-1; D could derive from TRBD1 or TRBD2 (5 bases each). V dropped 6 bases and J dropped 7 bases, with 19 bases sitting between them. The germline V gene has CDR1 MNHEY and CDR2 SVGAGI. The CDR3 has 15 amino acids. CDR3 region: CASRVPGQRRNEQFF. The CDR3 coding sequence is TGTGCCAGCAGGGTTCCGGGGCAGAGAAGGAATGAGCAGTTCTTC.

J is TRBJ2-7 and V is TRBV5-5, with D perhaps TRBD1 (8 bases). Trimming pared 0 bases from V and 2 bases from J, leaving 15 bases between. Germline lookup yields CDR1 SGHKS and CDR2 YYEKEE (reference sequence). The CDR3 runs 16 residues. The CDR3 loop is CASSLGNTGGAYEQYF. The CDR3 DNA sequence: TGTGCCAGCAGCTTGGGTAATACAGGGGGGGCCTACGAGCAGTACTTC.

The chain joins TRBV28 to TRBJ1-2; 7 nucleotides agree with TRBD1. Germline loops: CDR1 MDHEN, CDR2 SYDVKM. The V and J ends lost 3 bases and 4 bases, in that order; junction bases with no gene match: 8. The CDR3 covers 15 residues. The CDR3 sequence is CASSFYRGRGYGYTF. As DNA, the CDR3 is TGTGCCAGCAGTTTCTACAGGGGAAGGGGCTATGGCTACACCTTC.

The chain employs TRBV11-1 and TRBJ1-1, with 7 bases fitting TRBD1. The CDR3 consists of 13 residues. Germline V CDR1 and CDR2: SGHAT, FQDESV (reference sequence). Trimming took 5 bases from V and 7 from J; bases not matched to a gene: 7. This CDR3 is CASSRGTAFEAFF. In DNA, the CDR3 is TGTGCCAGCAGCCGAGGGACAGCCTTTGAAGCTTTCTTT.

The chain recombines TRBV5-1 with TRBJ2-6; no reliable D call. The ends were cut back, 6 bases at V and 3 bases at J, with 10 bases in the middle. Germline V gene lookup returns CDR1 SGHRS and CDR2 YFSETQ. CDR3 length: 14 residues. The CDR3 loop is CASNPADGANVLTF. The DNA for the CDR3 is TGCGCCAGCAACCCAGCAGATGGGGCCAACGTCCTGACTTTC. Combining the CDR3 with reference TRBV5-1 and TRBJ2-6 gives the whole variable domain KAGVTQTPRYLIKTRGQQVTLSCSPISGHRSVSWYQQTPGQGLQFLFEYFSETQRNKGNFPGRFSGRQFSNSRSEMNVSTLELGDSALYLCASNPADGANVLTFGAGSRLTVL.

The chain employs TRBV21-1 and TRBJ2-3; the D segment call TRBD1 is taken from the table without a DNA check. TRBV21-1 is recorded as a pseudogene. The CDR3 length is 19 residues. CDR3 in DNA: TGTGCCAGCAGCAACGGACAGTCCCCAGGTGTGTGGGGCACAGATACGCAGTATTTT. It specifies CASSNGQSPGVWGTDTQYF.

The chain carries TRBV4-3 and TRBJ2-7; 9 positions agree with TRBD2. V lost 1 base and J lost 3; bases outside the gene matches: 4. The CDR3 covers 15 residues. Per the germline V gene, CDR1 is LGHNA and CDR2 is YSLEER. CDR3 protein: CASSQGLAVNYEQYF. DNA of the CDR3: TGCGCCAGCAGCCAAGGACTAGCGGTTAACTACGAGCAGTACTTC.

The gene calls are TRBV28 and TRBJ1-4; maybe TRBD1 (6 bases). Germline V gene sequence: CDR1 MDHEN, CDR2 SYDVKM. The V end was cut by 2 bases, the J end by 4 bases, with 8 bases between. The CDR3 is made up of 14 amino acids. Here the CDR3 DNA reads TGTGCCAGCAGTTTACCACAGGGTAATGAAAAACTGTTTTTT. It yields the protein CASSLPQGNEKLFF.

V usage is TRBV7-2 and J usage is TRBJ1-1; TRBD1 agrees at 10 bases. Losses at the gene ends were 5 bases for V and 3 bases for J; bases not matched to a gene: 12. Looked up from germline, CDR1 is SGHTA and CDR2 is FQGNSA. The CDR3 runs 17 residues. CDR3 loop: CASSPHLWTGGYTEAFF. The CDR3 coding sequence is TGTGCCAGCAGCCCTCACCTCTGGACAGGGGGATACACTGAAGCTTTCTTT.

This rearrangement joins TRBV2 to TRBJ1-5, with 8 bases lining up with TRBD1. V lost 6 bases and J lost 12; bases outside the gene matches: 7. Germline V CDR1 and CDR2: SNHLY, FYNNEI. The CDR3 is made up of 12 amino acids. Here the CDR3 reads CASRKQGGDQHF. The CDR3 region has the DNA TGTGCCAGCAGGAAACAGGGGGGGGACCAGCATTTT. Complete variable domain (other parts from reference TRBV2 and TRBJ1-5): EPEVTQTPSHQVTQMGQEVILRCVPISNHLYFYWYRQILGQKVEFLVSFYNNEISEKSEIFDDQFSVERPDGSNFTLKIRSTKLEDSAMYFCASRKQGGDQHFGDGTRLSIL.

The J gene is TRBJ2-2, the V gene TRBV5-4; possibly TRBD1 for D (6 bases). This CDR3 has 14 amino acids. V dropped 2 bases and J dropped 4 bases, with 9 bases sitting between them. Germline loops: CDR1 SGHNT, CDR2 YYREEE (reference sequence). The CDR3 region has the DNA TGTGCCAGCAGCTTACAGGGAGTCACCGGGGAGCTGTTTTTT. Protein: CASSLQGVTGELFF.

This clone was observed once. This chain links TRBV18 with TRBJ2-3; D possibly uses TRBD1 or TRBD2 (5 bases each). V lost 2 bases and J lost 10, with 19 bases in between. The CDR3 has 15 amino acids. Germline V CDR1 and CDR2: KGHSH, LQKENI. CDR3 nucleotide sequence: TGTGCCAGCTCACCAAGCAGGGACGAGACCTTGGCGCAGTATTTT. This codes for CASSPSRDETLAQYF.

The chain's CDR3 is CASSVGINTENTGELFF. The CDR3 DNA reads as TGTGCCAGCAGCGTTGGGATAAATACAGAGAACACCGGGGAGCTGTTTTTT. The chain combines TRBV9 with TRBJ2-2; D gene ambiguous. V lost 2 bases and J 1 base, leaving 15 bases between the germline ends. CDR3 length: 17 residues. Germline values: CDR1 SGDLS, CDR2 YYNGEE.

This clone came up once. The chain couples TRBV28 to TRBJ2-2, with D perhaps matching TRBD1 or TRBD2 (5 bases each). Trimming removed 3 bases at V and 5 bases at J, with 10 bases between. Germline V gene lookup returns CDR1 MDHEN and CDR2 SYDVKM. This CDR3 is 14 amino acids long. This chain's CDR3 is CASSFGDRTGELFF. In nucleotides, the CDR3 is TGTGCCAGCAGTTTCGGGGACCGAACCGGGGAGCTGTTTTTT.

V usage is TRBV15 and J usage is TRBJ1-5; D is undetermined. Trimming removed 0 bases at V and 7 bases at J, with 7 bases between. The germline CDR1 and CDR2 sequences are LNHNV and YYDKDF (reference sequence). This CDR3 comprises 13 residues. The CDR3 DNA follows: TGTGCCACCAGCAGAGATGAGAGACAGCCCCAGCATTTT. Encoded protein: CATSRDERQPQHF.

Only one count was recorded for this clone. The CDR3 sequence: CASSTAWGSGELFF. The CDR3 DNA sequence: TGTGCCAGCAGCACGGCGTGGGGGTCCGGGGAGCTGTTTTTT. The rearrangement joins TRBV11-3 to TRBJ2-2; D assignment may be TRBD1 or TRBD2 (5 bases each). Trimming stripped 5 bases from V and 6 bases from J, with 13 bases between. This CDR3 has 14 residues. Germline values: CDR1 SGHNT, CDR2 YENEEA. The full variable domain, completed using reference TRBV11-3 and TRBJ2-2, is EAGVVQSPRYKIIEKKQPVAFWCNPISGHNTLYWYLQNLGQGPELLIRYENEEAVDDSQLPKDRFSAERLKGVDSTLKIQPAELGDSAVYLCASSTAWGSGELFFGEGSRLTVL.

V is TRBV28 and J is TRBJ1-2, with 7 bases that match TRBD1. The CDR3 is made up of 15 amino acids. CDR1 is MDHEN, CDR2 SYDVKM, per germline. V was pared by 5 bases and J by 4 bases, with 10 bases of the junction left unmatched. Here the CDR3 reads CASSLRTGSVYGYTF. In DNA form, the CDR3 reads TGTGCCAGCAGTCTGCGGACAGGCTCGGTCTATGGCTACACCTTC.

The CDR3 loop reads CASTRLQGPYEQYF. In nucleotides, the CDR3 is TGTGCCAGCACCCGACTACAGGGGCCCTACGAGCAGTACTTC. This chain joins TRBV11-2 and TRBJ2-7; 7 nucleotides line up with TRBD1. Germline loops: CDR1 SGHAT, CDR2 FQNNGV. The J segment lost 2 bases and the V segment lost 7 bases, leaving 8 bases of the junction unmatched. The CDR3 length is 14 residues.